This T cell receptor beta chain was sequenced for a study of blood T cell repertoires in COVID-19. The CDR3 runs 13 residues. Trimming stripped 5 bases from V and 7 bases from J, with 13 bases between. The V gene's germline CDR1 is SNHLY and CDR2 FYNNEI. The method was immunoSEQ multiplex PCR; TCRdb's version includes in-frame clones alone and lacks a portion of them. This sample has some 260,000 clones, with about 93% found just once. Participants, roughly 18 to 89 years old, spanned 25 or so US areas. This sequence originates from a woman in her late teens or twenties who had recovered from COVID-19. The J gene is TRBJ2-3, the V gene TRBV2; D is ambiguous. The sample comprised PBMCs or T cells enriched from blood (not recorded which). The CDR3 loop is CASSMAALNTQYF. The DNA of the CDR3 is TGTGCCAGCAGTATGGCGGCCTTAAATACGCAGTATTTT.